This TCR beta chain was found in a study of CD4 T cells in relation to SARS-CoV-2 and coronaviruses. The method was immunoSEQ multiplex PCR; TCRdb's version includes in-frame clones alone and lacks a portion of them. This table has 35,000 to 50,000 clones, over 70% appearing once. Details on this clone: Its target is unknown.

Deletions cut 3 bases from V and 0 bases from J, with 15 bases between. The CDR3 spans 17 residues. CDR1 and CDR2 from the germline V gene are MDHEN and SYDVKM. The receptor comes from an adult with COVID-19. V gene TRBV28 combines with J gene TRBJ2-1, with D possibly being TRBD2 (6 bases). Sequenced input: naive CD4+ T cells from PBMCs, cultured in vitro. This sample's subset: naive CD4+ T cells isolated by negative enrichment. The CDR3 nucleotides are TGTGCCAGCAGTTTGGGGCTAGCGATTAGCTCCTACAATGAGCAGTTCTTC. Translating it yields CASSLGLAISSYNEQFF. Looking up the rest from reference TRBV28 and TRBJ2-1 gives the full variable domain: DVKVTQSSRYLVKRTGEKVFLECVQDMDHENMFWYRQDPGLGLRLIYFSYDVKMKEKGDIPEGYSVSREKKERFSLILESASTNQTSMYLCASSLGLAISSYNEQFFGPGTRLTVL.